This T cell receptor (beta chain) was profiled in a study of blood T cell repertoires in COVID-19. Participants, about 18 to 90 years old, spanned around 25 US areas. The V gene end was trimmed by 6 bases and the J gene end by 0 bases; junction bases not matched to a gene: 7. The CDR3 runs 15 residues. Per the germline V gene, CDR1 is MNHEY and CDR2 is SVGAGI. TCRdb's copy holds only in-frame clones and misses some; the assay was immunoSEQ multiplex PCR. Of a few hundred thousand clones detected, roughly 80% appear once; the ten largest clones hold 4.1%. The receptor was isolated from a man younger than 40 with acute COVID-19. Sequencing was carried out using PBMCs or T cells enriched from blood (not recorded which). The chain links TRBV6-5 to TRBJ1-1; 7 bases line up with TRBD1. In DNA, the CDR3 is TGTGCCAGCAGGCGGGACAGCCTAATGAACACTGAAGCTTTCTTT. Its protein is CASRRDSLMNTEAFF.